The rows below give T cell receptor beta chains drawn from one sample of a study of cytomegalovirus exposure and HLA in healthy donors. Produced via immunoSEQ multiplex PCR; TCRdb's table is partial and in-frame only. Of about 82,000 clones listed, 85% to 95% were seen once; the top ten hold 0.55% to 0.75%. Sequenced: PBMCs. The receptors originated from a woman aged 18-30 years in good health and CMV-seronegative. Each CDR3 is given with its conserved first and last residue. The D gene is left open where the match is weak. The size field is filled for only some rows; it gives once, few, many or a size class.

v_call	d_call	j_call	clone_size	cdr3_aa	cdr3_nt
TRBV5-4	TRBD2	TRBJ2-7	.	CASSLIRGRDFSYEQYF	TGTGCCAGCAGCTTAATACGGGGGAGGGACTTCTCCTACGAGCAGTACTTC
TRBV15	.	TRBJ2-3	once	CATSRDKAPGSGTDTQYF	TGTGCCACCAGCAGAGATAAAGCCCCGGGAAGCGGGACAGATACGCAGTATTTT
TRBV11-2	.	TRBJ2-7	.	CASEGGSSYEQYF	TGTGCAAGCGAAGGAGGATCCTCCTACGAGCAGTACTTC
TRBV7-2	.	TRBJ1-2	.	CASSAETEIYGYTF	TGTGCCAGCAGCGCCGAGACAGAGATCTATGGCTACACCTTC
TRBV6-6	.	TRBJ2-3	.	CASSSLRLDTDTQYF	TGTGCCAGCAGTTCCCTTCGACTAGACACAGATACGCAGTATTTT
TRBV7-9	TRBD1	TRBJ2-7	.	CASRARTGTGSYEQYF	TGTGCCAGCCGCGCCCGAACCGGGACAGGGTCCTACGAGCAGTACTTC
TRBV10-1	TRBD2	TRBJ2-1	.	CASSESASGGENEQFF	TGCGCCAGCAGTGAGTCGGCTAGCGGGGGGGAGAATGAGCAGTTCTTC
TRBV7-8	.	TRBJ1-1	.	CASSKDRMNTEAFF	TGTGCCAGCAGCAAGGACAGAATGAACACTGAAGCTTTCTTT
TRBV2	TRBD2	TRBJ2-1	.	CASSSERGGLAEQFF	TGTGCCAGCAGCTCCGAGCGGGGGGGCCTAGCTGAGCAGTTCTTC
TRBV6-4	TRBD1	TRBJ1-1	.	CASSRDRGDKAFF	TGTGCCAGCAGTAGGGACAGGGGGGACAAAGCTTTCTTT
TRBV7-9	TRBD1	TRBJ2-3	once	CASSQGQASTDTQYF	TGTGCCAGCAGCCAGGGACAGGCTAGCACAGATACGCAGTATTTT
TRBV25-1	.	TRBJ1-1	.	CASSVPTNTEAFF	TGTGCCAGCAGTGTGCCTACGAACACTGAAGCTTTCTTT
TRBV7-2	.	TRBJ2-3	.	CASSPRADTQYF	TGTGCCAGCAGCCCACGAGCAGATACGCAGTATTTT
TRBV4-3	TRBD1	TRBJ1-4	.	CASTPSKGADEKLFF	TGCGCCAGCACCCCCAGTAAGGGGGCGGATGAAAAACTGTTTTTT
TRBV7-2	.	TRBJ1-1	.	CASTPSRGIEAFF	TGTGCCAGCACCCCTAGTCGGGGGATTGAGGCTTTCTTT
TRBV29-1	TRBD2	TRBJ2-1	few	CSVMLAGGPSSYNEQFF	TGCAGCGTTATGCTAGCGGGAGGGCCAAGCTCCTACAATGAGCAGTTCTTC
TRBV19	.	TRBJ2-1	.	CASSIVGVSSYNEQFF	TGTGCCAGTAGTATAGTAGGAGTTAGCTCCTACAATGAGCAGTTCTTC
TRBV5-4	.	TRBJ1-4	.	CASSLRTGSNEKLFF	TGTGCCAGCAGCTTGAGGACTGGGAGTAATGAAAAACTGTTTTTT
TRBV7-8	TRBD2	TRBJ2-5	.	CASSLVLAELQETQYF	TGTGCCAGCAGCTTAGTCCTAGCGGAGTTACAAGAGACCCAGTACTTC
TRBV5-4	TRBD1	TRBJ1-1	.	CASSLPQGRDTEAFF	TGTGCCAGCAGCTTGCCACAGGGGAGAGACACTGAAGCTTTCTTT
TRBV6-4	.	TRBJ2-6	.	CASSDSGGSGANVLTF	TGTGCCAGCAGTGACTCAGGGGGCTCTGGGGCCAACGTCCTGACTTTC
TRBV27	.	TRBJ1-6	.	CASSGGIGRDNSPLHF	TGTGCCAGCAGTGGGGGCATCGGACGGGATAATTCACCCCTCCACTTT
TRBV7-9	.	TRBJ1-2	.	CASSYGQGHGYTF	TGTGCCAGCAGCTACGGCCAGGGTCATGGCTACACCTTC
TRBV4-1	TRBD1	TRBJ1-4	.	CASSGSGGTNEKLFF	TGCGCCAGCAGCGGATCAGGGGGCACTAATGAAAAACTGTTTTTT
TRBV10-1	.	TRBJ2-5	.	CASSATPQETQYF	TGCGCCAGCAGTGCAACTCCCCAAGAGACCCAGTACTTC
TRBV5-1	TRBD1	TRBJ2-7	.	CASSLGSGGSYEQYF	TGCGCCAGCAGCTTGGGATCAGGGGGCTCCTACGAGCAGTACTTC
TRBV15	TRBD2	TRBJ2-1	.	CATSDPGGTSGRSSYNEQFF	TGTGCCACCAGCGATCCGGGTGGGACTAGCGGGAGGAGCTCCTACAATGAGCAGTTCTTC
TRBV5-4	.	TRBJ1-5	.	CASSTDGGGNQPQHF	TGTGCCAGCAGCACGGACGGAGGGGGCAATCAGCCCCAGCATTTT
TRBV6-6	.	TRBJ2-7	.	CASTDYRSYEQYF	TGTGCCAGCACCGACTACCGCTCCTACGAGCAGTACTTC
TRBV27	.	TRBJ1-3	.	CASSSAGSSGNTIYF	TGTGCCAGCAGTTCCGCAGGATCCTCTGGAAACACCATATATTTT
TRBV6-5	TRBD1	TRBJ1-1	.	CASTSDRGLGAFF	TGTGCCAGCACCTCGGACAGGGGACTAGGGGCTTTCTTT
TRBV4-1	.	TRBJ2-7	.	CASSPSPYEQYF	TGCGCCAGCAGCCCAAGCCCCTACGAGCAGTACTTC
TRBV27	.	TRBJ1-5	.	CASSPGMTGYQPQHF	TGTGCCAGCAGTCCGGGGATGACAGGATATCAGCCCCAGCATTTT
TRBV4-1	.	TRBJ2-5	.	CASSHVLVETQYF	TGCGCCAGCAGCCATGTTCTCGTGGAGACCCAGTACTTC
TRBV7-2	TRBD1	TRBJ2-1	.	CASSHDRGTYNEQFF	TGTGCCAGCAGCCACGACAGGGGCACCTACAATGAGCAGTTCTTC
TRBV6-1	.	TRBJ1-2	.	CASSEQSLYGYTF	TGTGCCAGCAGTGAACAGTCTCTCTATGGCTACACCTTC
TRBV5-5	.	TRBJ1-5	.	CASSLVAGGLAQPQHF	TGTGCCAGCAGCTTGGTAGCCGGGGGGCTGGCTCAGCCCCAGCATTTT
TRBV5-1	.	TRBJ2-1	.	CASSLGGDNEQFF	TGCGCCAGCAGCTTGGGCGGGGACAATGAGCAGTTCTTC
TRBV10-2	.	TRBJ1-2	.	CASMGRVNYGYTF	TGCGCCAGCATGGGCAGGGTTAACTATGGCTACACCTTC
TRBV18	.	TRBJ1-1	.	CASSPGANTEAFF	TGTGCCAGCTCACCAGGGGCGAACACTGAAGCTTTCTTT
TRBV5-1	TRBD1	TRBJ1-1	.	CASSPGQGDTEAFF	TGCGCCAGCAGCCCGGGACAGGGCGACACTGAAGCTTTCTTT
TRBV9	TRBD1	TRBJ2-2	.	CASSFPGGVGELFF	TGTGCCAGCAGCTTCCCAGGGGGTGTGGGGGAGCTGTTTTTT
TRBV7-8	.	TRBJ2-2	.	CASSLGATGELFF	TGTGCCAGCAGCTTAGGAGCAACCGGGGAGCTGTTTTTT
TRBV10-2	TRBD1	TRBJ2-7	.	CASIQVGTGLVGQYF	TGCGCCAGCATCCAAGTAGGGACAGGGTTGGTGGGGCAGTACTTC
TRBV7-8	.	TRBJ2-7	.	CASSLRQKGYEQYF	TGTGCCAGCAGCTTACGACAGAAGGGCTACGAGCAGTACTTC
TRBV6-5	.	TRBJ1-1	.	CASSYQRMNTEAFF	TGTGCCAGCAGTTACCAGAGGATGAACACTGAAGCTTTCTTT
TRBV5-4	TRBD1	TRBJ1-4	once	CASSEGARGGEKLFF	TGTGCCAGCAGCGAGGGGGCCAGGGGAGGTGAAAAACTGTTTTTT
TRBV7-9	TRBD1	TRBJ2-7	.	CASSLQQGPSYEQYF	TGTGCCAGCAGCCTTCAACAGGGGCCCTCCTACGAGCAGTACTTC
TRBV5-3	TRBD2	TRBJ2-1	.	CARSLAGGPYNEQFF	TGTGCCAGAAGCTTAGCGGGAGGGCCCTACAATGAGCAGTTCTTC
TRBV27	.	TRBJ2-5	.	CASSLGGGAAYQETQYF	TGTGCCAGCAGTTTGGGGGGTGGAGCGGCGTACCAAGAGACCCAGTACTTC
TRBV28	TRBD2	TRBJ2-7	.	CASSAGLGLAQYF	TGTGCCAGCTCAGCGGGACTTGGGCTCGCGCAGTACTTC
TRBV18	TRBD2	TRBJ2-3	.	CASSPLAGATVDTQYF	TGTGCCAGCTCACCACTGGCGGGAGCTACTGTAGATACGCAGTATTTT
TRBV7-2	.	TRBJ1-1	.	CASSLQGMTEAFF	TGTGCCAGCAGCTTACAGGGGATGACTGAAGCTTTCTTT
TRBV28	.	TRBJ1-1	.	CASSLGRVPTTEAFF	TGTGCCAGCAGTTTGGGCAGGGTCCCGACGACTGAAGCTTTCTTT